Below, 32 T cell receptor beta chains from the same sample are listed, as sequenced in a study of tissue T cells after allogeneic stem cell transplantation. The protocol was immunoSEQ multiplex PCR, while the TCRdb copy is restricted to in-frame clones and leaves out a portion. The repertoire holds more than 45,000 clones, with roughly 73% as singletons. Sample: sorted cells pooled from one or two spleens. These receptors all come from a pool of C57BL/6 mice in good health.

Note on this clone: Genes here carry mouse names. The read terminates 1 residue before the CDR3 end, so the remaining end is supplied by the germline J gene. The gene calls are TRBV5 and TRBJ2-2; 12 nucleotides line up with TRBD2. After removal of 1 base from V and 0 bases from J, the junction contained 6 bases not matched to a gene. This CDR3 has 19 amino acids. CDR1 and CDR2 from the germline V gene are LGHNA and YNLKQL (reference sequence). The sequenced part of the CDR3 DNA is TGTGCCAGCAGCCAAGCCCCCGGACTGGGGGGGGCAAACACCGGGCAGCTCTAC. It codes for CASSQAPGLGGANTGQLY. The entire CDR3 protein is CASSQAPGLGGANTGQLYF.

With respect to this clone: All gene names here are mouse names. Coverage ceases 1 residue before the CDR3 finishes, and the germline J gene fills in the end. The chain carries TRBV15 and TRBJ1-5, with 7 bases aligning to TRBD1. Germline V lookup: CDR1 SGHND, CDR2 FRSKSL. This CDR3 region has 14 residues. V trimming: 6 bases; J trimming: 3 bases; junction bases outside the gene matches: 5. The CDR3 bases that were read are TGTGCCAGCAGCCACAGGGGTATCAACCAGGCTCCGCTT. It specifies CASSHRGINQAPL. From start to end, the CDR3 is CASSHRGINQAPLF.

In regard to this clone: Any gene name here is a mouse gene name. The read is 1 residue too short to cover the CDR3 end, so that end is filled in from the germline J gene. This chain links TRBV19 with TRBJ1-1; D remains ambiguous. Germline V gene lookup returns CDR1 FNHDT and CDR2 SITEND (reference sequence). V was clipped by 2 bases and J by 3 bases, with 5 bases between them. The CDR3 is made up of 12 amino acids. The CDR3 DNA, read in part, is TGTGCCAGCAGTATCGAATACACAGAAGTCTTC. Translating it yields CASSIEYTEVF. The full-length CDR3 reads as CASSIEYTEVFF.

This clone is a singleton in its sample. Gene and germline names: mouse. The CDR3 is cut off 1 residue early in the read; its end comes from the germline J gene. V gene TRBV16 combines with J gene TRBJ2-3, with D hard to call. Trimming took off 2 bases at V and 0 bases at J, with 3 bases between the two ends. Germline V gives CDR1 SGHSA, CDR2 FRNQAP. The CDR3 covers 13 residues. Here the CDR3 reads CASSLYSAETLYF. Partial CDR3 DNA: TGTGCAAGCAGCTTATATAGTGCAGAAACGCTGTAT.

On this clone: Genes and germline come from the mouse. The part of the CDR3 DNA that was read is TGTGCCAGCAGTATAGCTGGGGGGGCGCGATATGCTGAGCAGTTC. It codes for CASSIAGGARYAEQF. The entire CDR3 protein is CASSIAGGARYAEQFF. The V and J genes are TRBV19 and TRBJ2-1; 10 bases agree with TRBD2. The sequence runs out 1 residue before the end of the CDR3; the remainder is reconstructed from the germline J gene. J gave up 4 bases and V 0 bases, and 4 bases lay outside the gene matches. The CDR3 spans 16 residues. CDR1 FNHDT and CDR2 SITEND come from the germline V gene (reference sequence).

As to this clone: Germline and genes: mouse. The sequence runs out 1 residue before the end of the CDR3; the remainder is reconstructed from the germline J gene. V usage is TRBV17 and J usage is TRBJ2-7; D might be TRBD1 (6 bases). Trimming pared 4 bases from V and 9 bases from J, leaving 7 bases between. The CDR3 spans 10 residues. CDR1 is MNHDT, CDR2 YYDKIL, per germline. CDR3 DNA, as far as it was read: TGTGCTAGCAGTACGGACAGACAGTAC. It is translated as CASSTDRQY. The full CDR3 sequence reads CASSTDRQYF.

Note on this clone: The gene symbols are mouse symbols. From the germline J gene comes the end of the CDR3, since the read stops 1 residue before it. The gene calls are TRBV30 and TRBJ2-7; 8 bases match TRBD1. V shed 1 base and J 6 bases; nucleotides not matched to a gene: 2. CDR1 is SQVVS and CDR2 is ANEGSEA in the germline V gene. This CDR3 is built from 12 residues. The covered CDR3 bases are TGTAGTTCTAGAGCACAGGGGGGTGAACAGTAC. Translating it yields CSSRAQGGEQY. The whole CDR3 sequence reads CSSRAQGGEQYF. The complete variable domain, with remaining parts taken from reference TRBV30 and TRBJ2-7, reads SVLLYQKPNRDICQSGTSLKIQCVADSQVVSMFWYQQFQEQSLMLMATANEGSEATYESGFTKDKFPISRPNLTFSTLTVNNARPGDSSIYFCSSRAQGGEQYFGPGTRLTVL.

A remark on this clone: Gene names refer to mouse genes. The CDR3 goes on 1 residue after the read ends, and that part is filled in from the germline J gene. The gene calls are TRBV16 and TRBJ2-7; TRBD2 matches 10 bases. The CDR3 extends over 14 amino acids. Germline trimming cut 0 bases from V and 6 bases from J; bases unmatched to any gene: 2. Per germline, CDR1 SGHSA and CDR2 FRNQAP. CDR3 residues: CASSLDLGGLEQYF. The CDR3 bases that were read are TGTGCAAGCAGCTTAGATCTGGGGGGGCTTGAACAGTAC.

About this clone itself: The gene symbols are mouse symbols. The sequenced fragment ends 1 residue before the CDR3 boundary, so the rest is inferred from the germline J gene. The V and J genes are TRBV5 and TRBJ2-5; 10 positions match TRBD2. The CDR3 is 18 amino acids. V lost 0 bases and J lost 2; bases outside the gene matches: 8. In germline, CDR1 is LGHNA, CDR2 YNLKQL (reference sequence). The covered CDR3 bases are TGTGCCAGCAGCCAAGATGCCTGGGGGGGCGCCGGCCAAGACACCCAGTAC. Protein: CASSQDAWGGAGQDTQY. The CDR3, in full, reads CASSQDAWGGAGQDTQYF.

This clone appeared a single time. Any gene name here is a mouse gene name. Sequencing ends 1 residue short of the CDR3 end; the germline J gene provides the rest. Within the sample, other DNA sequences also encode this same CDR3. This chain joins TRBV20 and TRBJ2-3; D not certain. Trimming left V 1 base short and J 0 bases short, with 2 bases between. The CDR3 length is 12 residues. CDR1 is GFQATS and CDR2 is STVNSAI in the germline V gene. CDR3 DNA, as far as it was read: TGTGGTGCTAGGGGGAGTGCAGAAACGCTGTAT. The encoded protein is CGARGSAETLY. The CDR3, in full, reads CGARGSAETLYF.

This clone turned up a few times. Mouse gene names and germline throughout. The read stops 1 residue short of the end of the CDR3; the missing end is completed from the germline J gene. The chain combines TRBV3 with TRBJ2-7; TRBD2 matches at 9 bases. The CDR3 extends over 15 amino acids. J was trimmed by 0 bases and V by 3 bases; bases with no gene match: 3. The germline V gene has CDR1 SNHLY and CDR2 FYNGKV (reference sequence). The part of the CDR3 DNA that was read is TGTGCCAGCAGCTTCGGACTGGGGAGCTCCTATGAACAGTAC. Amino acids: CASSFGLGSSYEQY. The entire CDR3 reads CASSFGLGSSYEQYF.

With regard to this clone: The gene names given are mouse names. The CDR3 end falls 1 residue outside the read, so it is completed with the germline J gene. The rearrangement joins TRBV4 to TRBJ1-1; TRBD1 is a possible D gene (5 bases). V was shortened by 5 bases and J by 0 bases, with 7 bases between the two germline ends. This CDR3 has 13 amino acids. Per the germline V gene, CDR1 is LGHDT and CDR2 is YNNKQL (reference sequence). The DNA read from the CDR3 is TGTGCCAGCAGCGGGGGACAGAACACAGAAGTCTTC. Its protein is CASSGGQNTEVF. The entire CDR3 is CASSGGQNTEVFF.

Of note for this clone: Mouse gene names and germline throughout. The CDR3 sequence: CASGDAWGVQNTLYF. CDR3 DNA (partial): TGTGCCAGCGGTGATGCTTGGGGGGTTCAAAACACCTTGTAC. The rearrangement links TRBV13-2 to TRBJ2-4; 7 positions agree with TRBD2. The CDR3 is cut off 1 residue early in the read; its end comes from the germline J gene. V gave up 0 bases and J gave up 2 bases; unmatched junction bases: 3. CDR3 length: 15 amino acids. The V gene's germline CDR1 is NNHNN and CDR2 SYGAGS (reference sequence).

A remark on this clone: Germline and genes here are mouse. The CDR3 extends 1 residue past the end of the read, so its final part is completed from the germline J gene. The chain links TRBV2 to TRBJ2-1; tentative D call: TRBD1 (5 bases). V was pared by 2 bases and J by 3 bases, with 8 bases between. The germline V gene has CDR1 LGHNA and CDR2 YSYQKL. CDR3 length: 14 residues. The CDR3 sequence: CASSQQTAYAEQFF. CDR3 bases read: TGTGCCAGCAGCCAACAGACAGCCTATGCTGAGCAGTTC.

This clone was observed a few times. Gene names are mouse gene names. The observed sequence ends 1 residue before the CDR3 terminus, with the missing tail filled in from the germline J gene. V is TRBV31 and J is TRBJ2-7, with 8 bases fitting TRBD1. Germline V gene data show CDR1 as GKSSPN and CDR2 as SITVG. CDR3 size: 14 residues. V was pared by 3 bases and J by 0 bases, with 4 bases of the junction left unmatched. The CDR3 bases that were read are TGTGCCTGGAGCCGACAGGGGAACTCCTATGAACAGTAC. Translating gives CAWSRQGNSYEQY. From start to end, the CDR3 is CAWSRQGNSYEQYF.

In regard to this clone: Any gene name here is a mouse gene name. The read stops 1 residue short of the end of the CDR3; the missing end is completed from the germline J gene. V usage is TRBV4 and J usage is TRBJ2-4; D is uncertain. The ends were cut back, 5 bases at V and 2 bases at J, with 8 bases in the middle. Germline V gene lookup returns CDR1 LGHDT and CDR2 YNNKQL (reference sequence). The CDR3 runs to 13 residues. The CDR3 sequence is CASSRQIQNTLYF. The sequenced CDR3 bases are TGTGCCAGCAGCCGACAAATTCAAAACACCTTGTAC.

As to this clone: Germline and genes here are mouse. With the read ending 1 residue before the CDR3 end, the germline J gene is used to fill in that end. This chain links TRBV4 with TRBJ1-3; 7 bases map to TRBD1. V dropped 6 bases and J dropped 3; count of bases not matched to a gene: 2. The CDR3 totals 13 residues. Germline CDR1 and CDR2: LGHDT and YNNKQL (reference sequence). The sequenced part of the CDR3 DNA is TGTGCCAGCAGAGACAGGGTTGGAAATACGCTCTAT. Its translation: CASRDRVGNTLY. The whole CDR3 reads CASRDRVGNTLYF.

This clone showed up just once. Gene names are mouse gene names. The read halts 1 residue ahead of the CDR3 end, with the missing end drawn from the germline J gene. This chain uses TRBV12-2 with TRBJ2-5, with TRBD2 identical over 11 bases. J lost 0 bases, V lost 2 bases, and 9 bases had no gene match. There are 18 residues in the CDR3. The V gene's germline CDR1 is SGHLS and CDR2 HYDKME. Partial CDR3 DNA: TGTGCCAGCTCTCCCCGGGACTGGGGGACCTTTAACCAAGACACCCAGTAC. This translates into CASSPRDWGTFNQDTQY. The whole CDR3 sequence is CASSPRDWGTFNQDTQYF.

A note on this clone: All gene names here are mouse names. The CDR3 is cut off 1 residue early in the read; its end comes from the germline J gene. The gene calls are TRBV13-2 and TRBJ2-7; 8 bases are a match to TRBD2. V lost 0 bases to trimming and J lost 5 bases; unmatched junction nucleotides: 1. This CDR3 is built from 13 residues. Germline V lookup: CDR1 NNHNN, CDR2 SYGAGS (reference sequence). The CDR3 reads CASGDVGGDEQYF. The CDR3 bases that were read are TGTGCCAGCGGTGATGTTGGGGGGGATGAACAGTAC.

For this clone: Gene names and germline refer to mouse. Sequencing ends 1 residue short of the CDR3 end; the germline J gene provides the rest. The chain recombines TRBV19 with TRBJ2-1; TRBD1 matches 9 bases. This CDR3 contains 14 residues. Germline CDR1 FNHDT, CDR2 SITEND (reference sequence). After removal of 4 bases from V and 3 bases from J, the junction contained 2 bases not matched to a gene. The CDR3 bases that were read are TGTGCCAGCAGTCGACAGGGGGGCTATGCTGAGCAGTTC. As protein: CASSRQGGYAEQF. The full CDR3 protein is CASSRQGGYAEQFF.

Concerning this clone: The gene names given are mouse names. From the germline J gene comes the end of the CDR3, since the read stops 1 residue before it. The chain carries TRBV4 and TRBJ1-2; 10 bases fit TRBD1. CDR3 length: 14 amino acids. The V and J ends lost 3 bases and 4 bases, in that order; junction bases with no gene match: 2. In germline, CDR1 is LGHDT, CDR2 YNNKQL (reference sequence). The CDR3 DNA, read in part, is TGTGCCAGCAGCTACCGGGACAGGGGCTCCGACTACACC. This encodes CASSYRDRGSDYT. The entire CDR3 protein reads CASSYRDRGSDYTF.

About this clone: Mouse names are used for the genes. The CDR3 extends 1 residue past the end of the read, so its final part is completed from the germline J gene. The chain joins TRBV13-2 to TRBJ1-1; 9 bases match TRBD1. V lost 3 bases to trimming and J lost 7 bases; unmatched junction nucleotides: 4. The germline V gene has CDR1 NNHNN and CDR2 SYGAGS (reference sequence). The CDR3 extends over 13 amino acids. CDR3 protein: CASGGGQGREVFF. The DNA read from the CDR3 is TGTGCCAGCGGTGGGGGACAGGGAAGAGAAGTCTTC.

In regard to this clone: Gene names and germline match the mouse. The read is 1 residue too short to cover the CDR3 end, so that end is filled in from the germline J gene. This rearrangement joins TRBV20 to TRBJ2-5; 10 bases map to TRBD2. This CDR3 contains 14 residues. Germline V gives CDR1 GFQATS, CDR2 STVNSAI. Losses at the gene ends were 5 bases for V and 3 bases for J; bases not matched to a gene: 5. Partial CDR3 DNA: TGTGGTGCTCTTCAGGACTGGGGGCAAGACACCCAGTAC. Protein product: CGALQDWGQDTQY. The full CDR3 protein reads CGALQDWGQDTQYF.

Note on this clone: Gene names follow the mouse nomenclature. The observed sequence ends 1 residue before the CDR3 terminus, with the missing tail filled in from the germline J gene. This chain links TRBV5 with TRBJ2-5, with 8 bases aligning to TRBD2. With 4 bases clipped from V and 6 bases from J, the junction kept 6 bases outside the gene matches. The CDR3 contains 14 residues. The germline V gene encodes CDR1 LGHNA and CDR2 YNLKQL (reference sequence). CDR3 protein: CASSPRWGEDTQYF. The part of the CDR3 DNA that was read is TGTGCCAGCAGCCCCCGCTGGGGGGAGGACACCCAGTAC.

This clone was seen more than once but under ten times. Gene names refer to mouse genes. Coverage ceases 1 residue before the CDR3 finishes, and the germline J gene fills in the end. V and J are TRBV16 and TRBJ2-7, with no clear D. The V gene's germline CDR1 is SGHSA and CDR2 FRNQAP. Trimming left V 4 bases short and J 2 bases short, with 9 bases between. The CDR3 covers 13 residues. Partial CDR3 DNA: TGTGCAAGCAGCTCCCCCAGAACCTATGAACAGTAC. It translates to CASSSPRTYEQY. The whole CDR3 region reads CASSSPRTYEQYF.

Notes on this clone: Germline and genes here are mouse. The read terminates 1 residue before the CDR3 end, so the remaining end is supplied by the germline J gene. The chain is built from TRBV5 and TRBJ2-3; a possible D gene is TRBD2 (5 bases). Looked up from germline, CDR1 is LGHNA and CDR2 is YNLKQL (reference sequence). The CDR3 has 15 residues. Trimming took off 0 bases at V and 1 base at J, with 8 bases between the two ends. The covered CDR3 bases are TGTGCCAGCAGCCAAGAAGGACTTCGTGCAGAAACGCTGTAT. Translation: CASSQEGLRAETLY. In full, the CDR3 reads CASSQEGLRAETLYF.

As regards this clone: These gene names are mouse names. The DNA ends 1 residue before the CDR3 does, and the rest of the CDR3 is filled in from the germline J gene. V and J are TRBV31 and TRBJ1-4, with a possible D match to TRBD1 (5 bases). The CDR3 has 15 amino acids. V lost 3 bases and J 0 bases, leaving 11 bases between the germline ends. Per the germline V gene, CDR1 is GKSSPN and CDR2 is SITVG. Partial CDR3 DNA: TGTGCCTGGAGCCAAGACAGAATTTCCAACGAAAGATTATTT. As protein: CAWSQDRISNERLF. The full-length CDR3 reads as CAWSQDRISNERLFF.

As regards this clone: These gene names are mouse names. The read is 1 residue too short to cover the CDR3 end, so that end is filled in from the germline J gene. The chain employs TRBV13-2 and TRBJ2-7; D is perhaps TRBD1 (5 bases). The CDR3 runs 13 residues. Between the trimmed V and J ends, which lost 2 bases and 3 bases, there was a span of 9 bases. Germline values: CDR1 NNHNN, CDR2 SYGAGS (reference sequence). CDR3 DNA, as far as it was read: TGTGCCAGCGGTGAAGGACAAATCTATGAACAGTAC. This sequence encodes CASGEGQIYEQY. The whole CDR3 protein reads CASGEGQIYEQYF.

Comment on this clone: Each gene name is a mouse one. The observed sequence ends 1 residue before the CDR3 terminus, with the missing tail filled in from the germline J gene. This chain links TRBV13-3 with TRBJ1-1; 7 positions match TRBD1. The CDR3 consists of 14 residues. The V gene's germline CDR1 is NNHDY and CDR2 SYVADS. Trimming at V came to 4 bases and at J to 4 bases, leaving 7 bases not matched to a gene. The CDR3 bases that were read are TGTGCCAGCAGTTACAGGGGTATGGGCACAGAAGTCTTC. It translates to CASSYRGMGTEVF. The CDR3 in its entirety is CASSYRGMGTEVFF.

This clone has just a few counts. The genes are named according to mouse. The CDR3 end is not reached by the read, which stops 1 residue before it; the germline J gene fills it in. This sample includes further DNA sequences coding for the same CDR3. V usage is TRBV29 and J usage is TRBJ2-7; 7 bases match TRBD1. Germline V CDR1 and CDR2: MSHET, SYDVDS. CDR3 size: 12 residues. With V trimmed by 3 bases and J by 4 bases, 0 bases remained unmatched. CDR3 DNA, as far as it was read: TGTGCTAGCAGTTTGGGACAGTATGAACAGTAC. Its protein is CASSLGQYEQY. The CDR3 as a whole reads CASSLGQYEQYF.

On this clone itself: Gene labels here are mouse ones. The read finishes 1 residue shy of the CDR3 end, and the germline J gene is used to complete it. The chain has TRBV3 and TRBJ1-1; no reliable D call. The CDR3 covers 12 residues. V was clipped by 4 bases and J by 2 bases, with 5 bases between them. The germline V gene has CDR1 SNHLY and CDR2 FYNGKV (reference sequence). Here the CDR3 reads CASSSDNTEVFF. Partial CDR3 DNA: TGTGCCAGCAGCTCGGACAACACAGAAGTCTTC.

On this clone: Gene names denote mouse genes. The read ends 1 residue shy of where the CDR3 ends; the end is completed using the germline J gene. The V call is TRBV3, the J call TRBJ2-3; maybe TRBD2 (7 bases). This CDR3 region has 16 residues. CDR1 and CDR2 from the germline V gene are SNHLY and FYNGKV (reference sequence). The V gene lost 0 bases and the J gene lost 0 bases, with 10 bases spanning the gap. This CDR3 is CASSLARGASAETLYF. CDR3 bases read: TGTGCCAGCAGCTTAGCGCGGGGGGCTAGTGCAGAAACGCTGTAT.